This T cell receptor (beta chain) was found in a study of T cells expressing NK-cell markers. Study-level background: It was sorted CD3+CD56-NKG2C+, CD3+CD56+NKG2C- and CD3+CD56+NKG2C+ T cells that provided the TCR beta repertoires.

The CDR3 sequence is 16 residues long. The germline V gene has CDR1 SEHNR and CDR2 FQNEAQ (reference sequence). UMIs accompanied the 5'RACE template switching by which TCR beta cDNA was made. Each CDR3 protein gets one entry in TCRdb, which reprocessed the 5' RACE reads and gives no DNA. Here the sample table reports 400,000 to 450,000 distinct CDR3 sequences. As for this clonotype: Antigen unknown.

Findings and caveats of the study: A range of about 1.0-7.5% of CD8+ T cells consisted of dominant NKG2C+ clonotypes in a handful of donors. Evidence did not settle whether expanded NKG2C+ T cell clones targeted HCMV.

Sequencing was performed on blood T cells: a sorted CD56 or NKG2C T cell subset, CD4+ or CD8+ T cells, or bulk PBMC T cells (not recorded which). This sequence was found in a woman aged 18-70 years in good health. The chain combines TRBV7-9 with TRBJ2-2; no DNA is available, so the TRBD1 call from TCRdb remains unchecked. CDR3 amino acids: CASSGAGAARPGELFF.